A single sample is the source of the 24 T cell receptor beta chains below, sequenced in a study of T cells in Graves' hyperthyroidism and ophthalmopathy. RNA transcripts served as the template for amplifying TCR beta CDR3 regions. The HTBI primer set served for first-round RT-PCR of the TCR CDR3. TCRdb independently ran MiXCR on the multiplex PCR reads; one entry per CDR3 protein. The sample consists of about 550,000 distinct CDR3 sequences, less than 25% of them appearing once. Sequencing used blood. Source of these receptors: a man aged 18 to 30 with Graves' hyperthyroidism.

This clonotype came up many times. The chain recombines TRBV27 with TRBJ2-5; 10 nucleotides agree with TRBD1. The CDR3 covers 15 residues. The J segment lost 5 bases and the V segment lost 5 bases, leaving 8 bases of the junction unmatched. Germline CDR1 MNHEY, CDR2 SMNVEV (reference sequence). The CDR3 nucleotides read TGTGCCAGCAGTCCCGGGACAGGGGAGGGGGAGACCCAGTACTTC. Translating it yields CASSPGTGEGETQYF.

This clonotype was counted ten times or more. The gene calls are TRBV30 and TRBJ1-2, with D unclear. CDR1 is GTSNPN, CDR2 SVGIG, per germline (reference sequence). V was trimmed by 1 base and J by 7 bases, leaving 7 bases between them. The CDR3 length is 11 residues. The CDR3, as DNA: TGTGCCTGGAGTGAGAATATTGGCTACACCTTC. This encodes CAWSENIGYTF. The full variable domain, completed using reference TRBV30 and TRBJ1-2, is SQTIHQWPATLVQPVGSPLSLECTVEGTSNPNLYWYRQAAGRGLQLLFYSVGIGQISSEVPQNLSASRPQDRQFILSSKKLLLSDSGFYLCAWSENIGYTFGSGTRLTVV.

This clonotype was observed at least ten times. The rearrangement joins TRBV6-1 to TRBJ1-5; D gene unclear. V lost 0 bases and J 4 bases, leaving 7 bases between the germline ends. Germline V gives CDR1 MNHNS, CDR2 SASEGT. The length of the CDR3 is 14 residues. The CDR3 bases are TGTGCCAGCAGTGAAGCGTGGGAGAATCAGCCCCAGCATTTT. It specifies CASSEAWENQPQHF.

In this sample, this clonotype turned up many times. The gene calls are TRBV12-3 or TRBV12-4 and TRBJ2-7; the D gene is possibly TRBD2 (5 bases). This CDR3 is built from 14 residues. Trimming removed 5 bases at V and 3 bases at J, with 14 bases between. The CDR3 region is CASSLEGVLYEQYF. In DNA form, the CDR3 reads TGTGCCAGCAGTCTTGAGGGAGTCCTCTACGAGCAGTACTTC.

The chain uses TRBV11-2 and TRBJ1-5, with 7 bases that match TRBD1. Germline V lookup: CDR1 SGHAT, CDR2 FQNNGV. The CDR3 runs to 15 residues. V lost 3 bases, J lost 5 bases, and 7 bases stayed unmatched. CDR3 sequence (DNA): TGTGCCAGCAGCTTGGGGACAGTTGTTGATCAGCCCCAGCATTTT. Translation: CASSLGTVVDQPQHF.

This clonotype was recorded at least ten times. The chain combines TRBV6-1 with TRBJ2-5, with D unresolved. V lost 10 bases and J lost 5, with 17 bases in between. This CDR3 region has 13 residues. In germline, CDR1 is MNHNS, CDR2 SASEGT. CDR3 in amino acids: CATIPVGRETQYF. DNA of the CDR3: TGTGCCACCATCCCCGTGGGTCGGGAGACCCAGTACTTC.

This clonotype was seen repeatedly, ten times or more. This chain's CDR3 is CASHNGRDMNTGELFF. The CDR3 coding sequence is TGTGCCAGCCACAATGGCCGAGACATGAACACCGGGGAGCTGTTTTTT. The chain is built from TRBV7-8 and TRBJ2-2; D gene ambiguous. CDR1 is SGHVS, CDR2 FQNEAQ, per germline. The CDR3 contains 16 residues. Trimming took 8 bases from V and 1 from J, leaving 17 bases between them.

This clonotype was found many times. The gene calls are TRBV5-1 and TRBJ1-1; D may be TRBD1 (6 bases). V was clipped by 2 bases and J by 4 bases, with 9 bases between them. Germline CDR1 reads SGHRS; CDR2 reads YFSETQ. The CDR3 is 13 residues long. CDR3 amino acids: CASSFLGATEAFF. CDR3 DNA: TGCGCCAGCAGCTTTCTGGGGGCCACTGAAGCTTTCTTT.

In its sample, this clonotype was seen a few times. V gene TRBV20-1 combines with J gene TRBJ2-5; D is undetermined. V lost 4 bases, J lost 5 bases, and 11 bases lay in between. Per germline, CDR1 DFQATT and CDR2 SNEGSKA (reference sequence). The CDR3 loop spans 12 amino acids. The CDR3 nucleotides read TGCAGTGCTATCAGGTCCCCGGAGACCCAGTACTTC. Protein: CSAIRSPETQYF.

The chain couples TRBV4-1 to TRBJ1-6; 8 nucleotides agree with TRBD1. V lost 1 base, J lost 9 bases, and 5 bases stayed unmatched. The CDR3 is 15 residues long. The V gene's germline CDR1 is MGHRA and CDR2 YSYEKL. In DNA, the CDR3 is TGCGCCAGCAGCCAAGGGACAGGGAGTGGTTCACCCCTCCACTTT. This sequence encodes CASSQGTGSGSPLHF.

This clonotype was detected ten times or more. V is TRBV20-1 and J is TRBJ2-7; D not certain. V was shortened by 7 bases and J by 5 bases, with 3 bases between the two germline ends. Germline V gene data show CDR1 as DFQATT and CDR2 as SNEGSKA (reference sequence). This CDR3 has 8 residues. This chain's CDR3 is CSVDEQYF. For the CDR3, the DNA is TGCAGTGTCGACGAGCAGTACTTC.

This clonotype has a handful of counts. The CDR3 protein is CSGYTGGTEAFF. As DNA, the CDR3 is TGCAGCGGCTATACAGGGGGCACTGAAGCTTTCTTT. The chain uses TRBV29-1 and TRBJ1-1; 8 positions agree with TRBD1. Per the germline V gene, CDR1 is SQVTM and CDR2 is ANQGSEA. Trimming at V came to 7 bases and at J to 4 bases, leaving 5 bases not matched to a gene. This CDR3 is 12 amino acids long.

J is TRBJ2-4 and V is TRBV4-2, with 11 bases lining up with TRBD1. After removal of 3 bases from V and 5 bases from J, the junction contained 3 bases not matched to a gene. CDR3 size: 15 residues. CDR1 and CDR2 (germline): LGHNA, YNFKEQ. The CDR3 region is CASSQPGQGENIQYF. The CDR3 coding sequence is TGTGCCAGCAGCCAGCCGGGACAGGGGGAAAACATTCAGTACTTC.

The chain carries TRBV20-1 and TRBJ1-5; perhaps TRBD1 as D (5 bases). The germline gives CDR1 DFQATT, CDR2 SNEGSKA (reference sequence). V lost 6 bases and J lost 2, with 14 bases in between. This CDR3 is 14 amino acids long. The CDR3 coding sequence is TGCAGTGCACCCGGGACGTCCGGCAATCAGCCCCAGCATTTT. Translating it yields CSAPGTSGNQPQHF.

This clonotype was recorded many times. J is TRBJ2-2 and V is TRBV5-1, with D unclear. V lost 5 bases and J lost 5, with 4 bases in between. This CDR3 region has 11 residues. Germline lookup yields CDR1 SGHRS and CDR2 YFSETQ. CDR3 loop: CASRETGELFF. The CDR3, as DNA: TGCGCCAGCAGGGAAACCGGGGAGCTGTTTTTT.

This clonotype was observed many times. The gene calls are TRBV6-5 and TRBJ2-2; D is unresolved. CDR3 length equals 13 residues. Germline V lookup: CDR1 MNHEY, CDR2 SVGAGI. V was pared by 2 bases and J by 6 bases, with 7 bases between. The CDR3 DNA reads TGTGCCAGCAGTTACGGCCGACCCGGGGAGCTGTTTTTT. Its protein product is CASSYGRPGELFF.

This clonotype was observed many times. The rearrangement uses TRBV6-5 and TRBJ1-2; 7 bases are a match to TRBD1. The junction had 9 bases not matched to a gene; V was cut back by 2 bases and J by 3 bases. CDR1 is MNHEY and CDR2 is SVGAGI in the germline V gene. This CDR3 has 16 amino acids. The CDR3, as DNA: TGTGCCAGCAGTTACAGGGGGCTGGGAATAGACTATGGCTACACCTTC. It yields the protein CASSYRGLGIDYGYTF.

This clonotype was counted many times. The chain couples TRBV7-8 to TRBJ2-5; 7 nucleotides agree with TRBD2. V trimming: 5 bases; J trimming: 5 bases; junction bases outside the gene matches: 14. Germline CDR1 reads SGHVS; CDR2 reads FQNEAQ. The length of the CDR3 is 16 residues. The CDR3 DNA follows: TGTGCCAGCAGCGCGACCGGGACTACGGGGAGGGAGACCCAGTACTTC. Amino acids: CASSATGTTGRETQYF.

This clonotype has just a few counts. The chain recombines TRBV5-8 with TRBJ2-5; either TRBD1 or TRBD2 may supply D (6 bases each). Germline V gene sequence: CDR1 SGHTS, CDR2 YDEGEE. This CDR3 is 15 amino acids long. The V end was cut by 1 base, the J end by 4 bases, with 14 bases between. For the CDR3, the DNA is TGTGCCAGCAGCTTGTCAGGCAGGGGAGGAGAGACCCAGTACTTC. Translation gives CASSLSGRGGETQYF. Variable domain in full (rest from reference TRBV5-8 and TRBJ2-5): EAGVTQSPTHLIKTRGQQATLRCSPISGHTSVYWYQQALGLGLQFLLWYDEGEERNRGNFPPRFSGRQFPNYSSELNVNALELEDSALYLCASSLSGRGGETQYFGPGTRLLVL.

This clonotype was observed at least ten times. V usage is TRBV2 and J usage is TRBJ2-5; weak D call: TRBD1 (6 bases). The germline V gene has CDR1 SNHLY and CDR2 FYNNEI. V dropped 8 bases and J dropped 3 bases, with 7 bases sitting between them. The CDR3 length is 11 residues. In nucleotides, the CDR3 is TGTGCCAGCGGACAGAAAGAGACCCAGTACTTC. It codes for CASGQKETQYF.

This clonotype was counted ten times or more. The chain combines TRBV2 with TRBJ2-7, with D possibly being TRBD2 (5 bases). CDR3 length: 16 amino acids. The V and J ends lost 6 bases and 7 bases respectively, with 25 bases between them. The germline gives CDR1 SNHLY, CDR2 FYNNEI. The CDR3 DNA reads as TGTGCCAGCAGGACCGAATCGTTACCTTCACTAGGGGAGCAGTACTTC. It translates to CASRTESLPSLGEQYF.

CDR3 nucleotide sequence: TGTGCCAGCAGCGTAGCTGTCTCCTCCTACGAGCAGTACTTC. It codes for CASSVAVSSYEQYF. The chain has TRBV9 and TRBJ2-7; D gene unclear. Per the germline V gene, CDR1 is SGDLS and CDR2 is YYNGEE. CDR3 length: 14 residues. Trimming pared 0 bases from V and 0 bases from J, leaving 7 bases between.

Points on this clonotype: With a much larger clone just one base away, this may be a read error. The rearrangement joins TRBV20-1 to TRBJ2-5, with TRBD2 identical over 13 bases. The CDR3 covers 15 residues. The V gene's germline CDR1 is DFQATT and CDR2 SNEGSKA (reference sequence). As DNA, the CDR3 is TGCACTGCGGAAGATACTAGCGGGGGGGAGGAGACCCAGTACTTC. Encoded protein: CTAEDTSGGEETQYF.

This clonotype was counted at least ten times. The V and J genes are TRBV15 and TRBJ1-5; D gene unclear. This CDR3 contains 12 residues. V lost 3 bases and J lost 4, with 4 bases in between. Germline V gene lookup returns CDR1 LNHNV and CDR2 YYDKDF (reference sequence). The chain's CDR3 is CATSRENQPQHF. DNA of the CDR3: TGTGCCACCAGCAGGGAAAATCAGCCCCAGCATTTT.